Below, 30 T cell receptor beta chains from the same sample are listed, as sequenced in a study of blood T cell repertoires in COVID-19. Sequencing used immunoSEQ multiplex PCR; TCRdb keeps in-frame clones, though not all of them. The top ten clones hold 22% of a sample with 150,000 to 200,000 clones, approximately 84% of them seen once. Sequencing used peripheral blood. The receptors stem from a woman of 80 years or more with acute or convalescent COVID-19.

This clone was picked up one time. This chain joins TRBV5-1 and TRBJ2-1; D is possibly TRBD2 (5 bases). This CDR3 has 13 amino acids. Germline V gene sequence: CDR1 SGHRS, CDR2 YFSETQ. Trimming took 10 bases from V and 4 from J, leaving 15 bases between them. CDR3: CASADSAYNEQFF. As DNA, the CDR3 is TGCGCCTCCGCGGACTCCGCATACAATGAGCAGTTCTTC.

The chain has TRBV19 and TRBJ1-2; a weak D match, TRBD1 (6 bases). Germline V gives CDR1 LNHDA, CDR2 SQIVND (reference sequence). V was cut by 5 bases and J by 2 bases, with 9 bases left in between. This CDR3 has 13 amino acids. Written as DNA, the CDR3 is TGTGCCAGTAGTGTCCAGGGGAACTATGGCTACACCTTC. This encodes CASSVQGNYGYTF. The full variable domain, in which reference TRBV19 and TRBJ1-2 provide the parts outside the CDR3, is DGGITQSPKYLFRKEGQNVTLSCEQNLNHDAMYWYRQDPGQGLRLIYYSQIVNDFQKGDIAEGYSVSREKKESFPLTVTSAQKNPTAFYLCASSVQGNYGYTFGSGTRLTVV.

A single count supports this clone. The rearrangement joins TRBV5-1 to TRBJ2-1; TRBD1 matches at 9 bases. CDR1 is SGHRS, CDR2 YFSETQ, per germline. V lost 2 bases and J lost 10; bases outside the gene matches: 4. The CDR3 runs 13 residues. The CDR3 spells CASSLQGAGEQFF. The CDR3 region has the DNA TGCGCCAGCAGCTTACAGGGGGCAGGGGAGCAGTTCTTC.

V usage is TRBV5-4 and J usage is TRBJ1-4, with TRBD1 matching over 8 bases. Germline V gives CDR1 SGHNT, CDR2 YYREEE (reference sequence). Trimming removed 5 bases from V and 7 bases from J; junction bases left unmatched: 10. This CDR3 has 15 amino acids. Here the CDR3 reads CASSTRQGRIEKLFF. The CDR3 bases are TGTGCCAGCAGTACACGACAGGGGAGGATTGAAAAACTGTTTTTT.

This sequence joins TRBV27 and TRBJ2-7; tentative D call: TRBD1 (6 bases). This CDR3 has 13 residues. V was pared by 4 bases and J by 2 bases, with 9 bases between. Germline CDR1 reads MNHEY; CDR2 reads SMNVEV (reference sequence). In nucleotides, the CDR3 is TGTGCCAGCAGTTGGGACACTACCTACGAGCAGTACTTC. The encoded protein is CASSWDTTYEQYF.

The genes are TRBV7-2 and TRBJ2-2; D may be TRBD2 (6 bases). The V end lost 1 base, the J end lost 5 bases, and 17 bases lay between the germline ends. This CDR3 is built from 17 residues. Germline CDR1 and CDR2: SGHTA and FQGNSA. The CDR3 DNA follows: TGTGCCAGCAGCTTAGGATTGGGCGGGATCAATACCGGGGAGCTGTTTTTT. This sequence encodes CASSLGLGGINTGELFF.

This chain uses TRBV14 with TRBJ2-3; possible D gene TRBD2, 5 bases. This CDR3 is built from 11 residues. V dropped 3 bases and J dropped 11 bases, with 9 bases sitting between them. Germline V gene sequence: CDR1 SGHDN, CDR2 FVKESK. The chain's CDR3 is CASSHAREQYF. The CDR3 DNA is TGTGCCAGCAGCCACGCCCGGGAGCAGTATTTT.

J is TRBJ2-3 and V is TRBV27; the match to TRBD2 covers 12 bases. Germline assignment: CDR1 MNHEY and CDR2 SMNVEV (reference sequence). The CDR3 is 18 amino acids. Trimming removed 0 bases from V and 5 bases from J; junction bases left unmatched: 9. The DNA for the CDR3 is TGTGCCAGCAGTTTATCCGGACTAGCGGGGTTCCTAGAAGATACGCAGTATTTT. Encoded protein: CASSLSGLAGFLEDTQYF.

The chain combines TRBV21-1 with TRBJ1-5; the D call in the table, TRBD1, was not verified against the DNA. TRBV21-1 is a pseudogene segment. The CDR3 is 16 amino acids. The CDR3 coding sequence is TGTGCCAGCAGCCCACAGGGGGCTCTTAGCAATCAGCCCCAGCATTTT. Amino acids: CASSPQGALSNQPQHF.

The rearrangement joins TRBV7-9 to TRBJ1-4, with TRBD1 identical over 7 bases. Germline loops: CDR1 SEHNR, CDR2 FQNEAQ (reference sequence). There are 14 residues in the CDR3. V trimming: 4 bases; J trimming: 8 bases; junction bases outside the gene matches: 7. The CDR3 nucleotides are TGTGCCAGCAGCTCCCAGGGGGTGAAAGAAAAACTGTTTTTT. It is translated as CASSSQGVKEKLFF.

The chain links TRBV7-7 to TRBJ1-5; 9 nucleotides match TRBD1. V lost 5 bases to trimming and J lost 7 bases; unmatched junction nucleotides: 3. Germline assignment: CDR1 SSHAT and CDR2 FNYEAQ (reference sequence). The length of the CDR3 is 13 residues. CDR3 DNA: TGTGCCAGCAGCCAGGACAGGGGACAGCCCCAGCATTTT. Residues: CASSQDRGQPQHF.

The V call is TRBV10-1, the J call TRBJ2-3; 12 positions match TRBD2. The germline V gene encodes CDR1 WNHNN and CDR2 SYGVQD (reference sequence). There are 15 residues in the CDR3. The V segment lost 3 bases and the J segment 5 bases; nucleotides outside the gene matches: 3. The CDR3 sequence: CASSDTGLAGDTQYF. The CDR3 DNA follows: TGCGCCAGCAGTGATACGGGACTAGCGGGAGATACGCAGTATTTT.

The chain recombines TRBV28 with TRBJ1-3, with 9 bases fitting TRBD1. V lost 6 bases and J lost 8; bases outside the gene matches: 5. There are 13 residues in the CDR3. Germline assignment: CDR1 MDHEN and CDR2 SYDVKM. The CDR3: CASRGQGIDTIYF. The CDR3 DNA reads TGTGCCAGCAGAGGACAGGGGATAGACACCATATATTTT. Supplemented by reference TRBV28 and TRBJ1-3, the full variable domain reads DVKVTQSSRYLVKRTGEKVFLECVQDMDHENMFWYRQDPGLGLRLIYFSYDVKMKEKGDIPEGYSVSREKKERFSLILESASTNQTSMYLCASRGQGIDTIYFGEGSWLTVV.

V usage is TRBV3-1 (or the pseudogene TRBV3-2) and J usage is TRBJ2-7; perhaps TRBD2 as D (5 bases). The CDR3 has 14 residues. CDR1 is LGHDT and CDR2 is YNNKEL in the germline V gene (reference sequence). V lost 2 bases and J 4 bases, leaving 12 bases between the germline ends. CDR3 nucleotides: TGTGCCAGCAGCCAACCGGCTAGCAGTTACGAGCAGTACTTC. Its translation: CASSQPASSYEQYF.

The V and J genes are TRBV3-1 (or the pseudogene TRBV3-2) and TRBJ1-2, with 10 bases fitting TRBD1. The CDR3 is 15 residues long. Germline values: CDR1 LGHDT, CDR2 YNNKEL (reference sequence). The J segment lost 2 bases and the V segment lost 5 bases, leaving 5 bases of the junction unmatched. The DNA for the CDR3 is TGTGCCAGCAGCTTAAGACAGGGGGCGAACTATGGCTACACCTTC. Translating gives CASSLRQGANYGYTF.

The V and J genes are TRBV19 and TRBJ1-1; the D is unclear. The CDR3 contains 15 residues. Trimming removed 4 bases from V and 1 base from J, with 13 bases in between. The germline V gene has CDR1 LNHDA and CDR2 SQIVND (reference sequence). The CDR3 bases are TGTGCCAGTAGTAGGAGGGCAGAATCGAACACTGAAGCTTTCTTT. It codes for CASSRRAESNTEAFF.

The V gene is TRBV5-6, the J gene TRBJ2-1, with TRBD2 identical over 9 bases. Germline V gives CDR1 SGHDT, CDR2 YYEEEE. V shed 1 base and J 2 bases; nucleotides not matched to a gene: 1. The CDR3 is 15 residues long. CDR3 region: CASSLRGRAYNEQFF. CDR3 DNA: TGTGCCAGCAGCTTGCGCGGGAGGGCCTACAATGAGCAGTTCTTC.

The rearrangement joins TRBV11-3 to TRBJ1-1, with a tentative D call TRBD1 (6 bases). CDR3 length equals 14 residues. The ends were cut back, 5 bases at V and 3 bases at J, with 13 bases in the middle. Germline V gives CDR1 SGHNT, CDR2 YENEEA. The CDR3 loop is CASSHTGTDTEAFF. The CDR3 DNA reads TGTGCCAGCAGCCACACAGGGACCGACACTGAAGCTTTCTTT.

This CDR3 is CASSPTSGGNIQYF. CDR3 nucleotide sequence: TGTGCCAGCAGCCCAACTAGCGGGGGAAACATTCAGTACTTC. The chain links TRBV3-1 (or the pseudogene TRBV3-2) to TRBJ2-4, with TRBD2 matching 11 bases. The CDR3 loop spans 14 amino acids. The V segment lost 4 bases and the J segment 6 bases; nucleotides outside the gene matches: 2. Germline-derived CDR1 and CDR2 are LGHDT and YNNKEL (reference sequence).

The chain couples TRBV12-5 to TRBJ1-1; D is ambiguous. The CDR3 has 14 amino acids. The germline V gene encodes CDR1 LGHNT and CDR2 FRNRAP. The V end was cut by 1 base, the J end by 0 bases, with 6 bases between. The DNA for the CDR3 is TGTGCTAGTGGTTTGGGCCGGGTGAACACTGAAGCTTTCTTT. This gives the protein CASGLGRVNTEAFF.

This clone was seen only a few times. The chain joins TRBV6-5 to TRBJ2-1, with 7 nucleotides matching TRBD2. The germline V gene encodes CDR1 MNHEY and CDR2 SVGAGI. V lost 5 bases to trimming and J lost 5 bases; unmatched junction nucleotides: 6. The CDR3 is made up of 14 amino acids. In DNA, the CDR3 is TGTGCCAGCAGTAGGCCTAGCGGAAACAATGAGCAGTTCTTC. Translating it yields CASSRPSGNNEQFF.

This clone showed up just once. The chain links TRBV7-2 to TRBJ2-7; D possibly corresponds to TRBD2 (6 bases). The CDR3 covers 14 residues. V was trimmed by 3 bases and J by 3 bases, leaving 12 bases between them. The germline gives CDR1 SGHTA, CDR2 FQGNSA. DNA for the CDR3: TGTGCCAGCAGCTTGGGGCCCGGGGGCTACGAGCAGTACTTC. The encoded protein is CASSLGPGGYEQYF. The variable domain in full, completed from reference TRBV7-2 and TRBJ2-7, reads GAGVSQSPSNKVTEKGKDVELRCDPISGHTALYWYRQSLGQGLEFLIYFQGNSAPDKSGLPSDRFSAERTGGSVSTLTIQRTQQEDSAVYLCASSLGPGGYEQYFGPGTRLTVT.

The chain is built from TRBV20-1 and TRBJ1-1, with no clear D. Trimming cost V 3 bases and J 5 bases, with 7 bases left between them. The CDR3 covers 11 residues. Germline V lookup: CDR1 DFQATT, CDR2 SNEGSKA (reference sequence). This CDR3 reads CSARGLTEAFF. The CDR3 DNA reads as TGCAGTGCTAGGGGCCTGACTGAAGCTTTCTTT.

The genes are TRBV27 and TRBJ2-7; 11 bases agree with TRBD2. Trimming took 3 bases from V and 6 from J; bases not matched to a gene: 4. Germline CDR1 MNHEY, CDR2 SMNVEV (reference sequence). This CDR3 has 14 residues. CDR3 region: CASSFSSGRSEQYF. CDR3 sequence (DNA): TGTGCCAGCAGTTTCTCTAGCGGGAGGAGCGAGCAGTACTTC.

The chain uses TRBV19 and TRBJ2-7; D is possibly TRBD2 (5 bases). Per germline, CDR1 LNHDA and CDR2 SQIVND (reference sequence). Trimming shortened V by 6 bases and J by 3 bases, and 18 bases separated the two germline ends. The CDR3 runs 15 residues. In nucleotides, the CDR3 is TGTGCCAGTAGCCCTGACGAGGGCCGCAACTACGAGCAGTACTTC. This sequence encodes CASSPDEGRNYEQYF.

The chain recombines TRBV20-1 with TRBJ2-5, with TRBD2 matching over 8 bases. CDR3 size: 14 residues. V shed 3 bases, J shed 5 bases, and the junction held 8 bases outside the gene matches. The germline V gene encodes CDR1 DFQATT and CDR2 SNEGSKA (reference sequence). The CDR3 spells CSASALGLVETQYF. In DNA, the CDR3 is TGCAGTGCTAGTGCTCTGGGACTAGTTGAGACCCAGTACTTC.

The genes are TRBV6-1 and TRBJ1-5, with TRBD1 as a possible D gene (5 bases). The germline V gene has CDR1 MNHNS and CDR2 SASEGT. The V end was cut by 0 bases, the J end by 2 bases, with 5 bases between. This CDR3 comprises 14 residues. In DNA form, the CDR3 reads TGTGCCAGCAGTGAAGCCAGGGGCAATCAGCCCCAGCATTTT. Translating it yields CASSEARGNQPQHF.

This clone was seen a handful of times. This chain links TRBV18 with TRBJ1-5; 8 bases are shared with TRBD1. Germline CDR1 reads KGHSH; CDR2 reads LQKENI. The CDR3 runs to 16 residues. V lost 0 bases to trimming and J lost 7 bases; unmatched junction nucleotides: 8. CDR3 nucleotide sequence: TGTGCCAGCTCACCACCTCCAGGGGGCGCCGGGCAGCCCCAGCATTTT. Residues: CASSPPPGGAGQPQHF.

The chain employs TRBV2 and TRBJ2-5, with D tentatively TRBD1 (5 bases). V was pared by 8 bases and J by 3 bases, with 25 bases between. The CDR3 covers 17 residues. Per the germline V gene, CDR1 is SNHLY and CDR2 is FYNNEI. The CDR3 nucleotides read TGTGCCAGCGGACCCCATCCGGGCAGGGATGAGGAAGAGACCCAGTACTTC. Its protein is CASGPHPGRDEEETQYF.

This chain uses TRBV18 with TRBJ1-4; D not resolved. The length of the CDR3 is 15 residues. Germline lookup yields CDR1 KGHSH and CDR2 LQKENI. V lost 4 bases, J lost 5 bases, and 14 bases lay in between. The CDR3 region has the DNA TGTGCCAGCTCACACGAAAATAGGAGAAATGAAAAACTGTTTTTT. It specifies CASSHENRRNEKLFF.